This T cell receptor (beta chain) emerged from a study of blood T cell repertoires in COVID-19. Some clones are missing from TCRdb's copy, which holds only in-frame ones; the method was immunoSEQ multiplex PCR. The sample has around 210,000 clones, around 89% seen once; the top ten hold about 8.1%. The CDR3 consists of 12 residues. V lost 1 base, J lost 5 bases, and 7 bases lay in between. The germline gives CDR1 SGHRS, CDR2 YFSETQ. This TCR was recovered from a woman aged 18-35 years who had recovered from COVID-19. Specimen: PBMCs or T cells enriched from blood (not recorded which). This sequence joins TRBV5-1 and TRBJ2-7; TRBD1 is a possible D gene (5 bases). The CDR3 here is CASSLQGDEQYF. In DNA form, the CDR3 reads TGCGCCAGCAGCTTGCAAGGGGACGAGCAGTACTTC.